The sequence of this TCR beta chain was determined in a study of blood T cell repertoires in COVID-19. Study information: From the United States, Italy and Spain came samples of acute and convalescent COVID-19.

Germline assignment: CDR1 SQVTM and CDR2 ANQGSEA. The V and J ends lost 7 bases and 4 bases, in that order; junction bases with no gene match: 10. The CDR3 totals 14 residues. Sequencing used immunoSEQ multiplex PCR; TCRdb keeps in-frame clones, though not all of them. The repertoire has over 150,000 clones, about 82% of them found once; the top ten carry around 8.4%. The clonotype originates from a woman at least 80 years old with COVID-19, enrolled during active disease. V and J are TRBV29-1 and TRBJ1-5; TRBD1 matches 7 bases. The sample comprised peripheral blood. This CDR3 is CSAREGTANQPQHF. The CDR3 bases are TGCAGCGCCCGCGAGGGGACAGCGAATCAGCCCCAGCATTTT. Combining the CDR3 with reference TRBV29-1 and TRBJ1-5 gives the whole variable domain SAVISQKPSRDICQRGTSLTIQCQVDSQVTMMFWYRQQPGQSLTLIATANQGSEATYESGFVIDKFPISRPNLTFSTLTVSNMSPEDSSIYLCSAREGTANQPQHFGDGTRLSIL.